The TCR beta chain under discussion was sequenced for a study of cytomegalovirus exposure and HLA in healthy donors. Trimming removed 6 bases from V and 5 bases from J; junction bases left unmatched: 6. The germline V gene has CDR1 WNHNN and CDR2 SYGVQD (reference sequence). This CDR3 has 14 amino acids. TCRdb's table, derived via immunoSEQ multiplex PCR, lists solely in-frame clones and lacks some. The sample holds 220,000 or so clones, approximately 80% seen once. The sequencing sample was made of PBMCs. The clonotype comes from a woman in her twenties or thirties in good health and CMV-seropositive. This chain links TRBV10-1 with TRBJ2-3; 9 bases line up with TRBD2. Here the CDR3 DNA reads TGCGCCAGCAGGGCGGGAGGGCCTGAAGATACGCAGTATTTT. It codes for CASRAGGPEDTQYF.